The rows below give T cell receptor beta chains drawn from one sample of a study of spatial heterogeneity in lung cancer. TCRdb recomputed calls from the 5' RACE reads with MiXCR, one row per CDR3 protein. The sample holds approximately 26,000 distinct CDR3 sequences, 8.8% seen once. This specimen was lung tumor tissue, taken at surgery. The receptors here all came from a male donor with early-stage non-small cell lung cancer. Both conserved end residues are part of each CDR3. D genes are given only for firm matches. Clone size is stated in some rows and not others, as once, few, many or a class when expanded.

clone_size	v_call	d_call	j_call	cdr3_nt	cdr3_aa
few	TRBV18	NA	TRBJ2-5	TGTGCCAGCTCACCGAAAAGGGGCCGAGAGACCCAGTACTTC	CASSPKRGRETQYF
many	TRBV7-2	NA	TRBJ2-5	TGTGCCAGCAGCTTTACAGGGATAGAGACCCAGTACTTC	CASSFTGIETQYF
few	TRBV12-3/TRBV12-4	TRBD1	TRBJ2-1	TGTGCCAGCAGTAGACAGGGGAGCTACAATGAGCAGTTCTTC	CASSRQGSYNEQFF
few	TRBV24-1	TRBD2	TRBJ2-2	TGTGCCACCAGTGACTCGGGACTAGCGGGGGTGAACACCGGGGAGCTGTTTTTT	CATSDSGLAGVNTGELFF
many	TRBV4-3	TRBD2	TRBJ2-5	TGCGCCAGCAGCCCTGGACTAGCGGGAGCTGGAGAAGAGACCCAGTACTTC	CASSPGLAGAGEETQYF
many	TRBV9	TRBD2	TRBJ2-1	TGTGCCAGCAGCGTTGGCGTAGCGGGAGGGTACAATGAGCAGTTCTTC	CASSVGVAGGYNEQFF
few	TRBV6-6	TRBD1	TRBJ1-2	TGTGCCAGCAGGCTGGACAGGGATGACTATGGCTACACCTTC	CASRLDRDDYGYTF
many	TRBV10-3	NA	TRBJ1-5	TGTGCCATCAGTGACAGGGCGAGCAATCAGCCCCAGCATTTT	CAISDRASNQPQHF
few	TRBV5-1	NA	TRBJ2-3	TGCGCCAGCAGCTTGGCCAAACAGGTCCTAGATACGCAGTATTTT	CASSLAKQVLDTQYF
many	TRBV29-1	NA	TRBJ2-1	TGCAGCGTTCTTAAGGCAAACAATGAGCAGTTCTTC	CSVLKANNEQFF
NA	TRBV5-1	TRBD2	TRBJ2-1	TGCGCCAGCAGCTTGGCCGGCGGACTAGCGGACTACAATGAGCAGTTCTTC	CASSLAGGLADYNEQFF
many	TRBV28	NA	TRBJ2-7	TGTGCCAGCAGTTTATTAGGCTTTGACTCCTACGAGCAGTACTTC	CASSLLGFDSYEQYF
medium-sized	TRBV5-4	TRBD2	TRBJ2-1	TGTGCCAGCAGCTTGGGTAGCGGGAGGGCCGGCGAGCAGTTCTTC	CASSLGSGRAGEQFF
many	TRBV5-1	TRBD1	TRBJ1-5	TGCGCCAGCAGCTTAGACAGGGAGCCTAGGCAGTCCCAGCATTTT	CASSLDREPRQSQHF
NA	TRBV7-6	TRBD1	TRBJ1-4	TGTGCCAGCAGCCTTCCCCAGGGGGGGTCAAAACTGTTTTTT	CASSLPQGGSKLFF
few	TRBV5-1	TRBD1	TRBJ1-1	TGCGCCAGCAGCTTTGGTCAGGGGGCCGGAGGTAAGGGGACTGAAGCTTTCTTT	CASSFGQGAGGKGTEAFF
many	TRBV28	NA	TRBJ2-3	TGTGCCAGCAGTCCCCCCCGGGGTGTCAGAGCAGATACGCAGTATTTT	CASSPPRGVRADTQYF
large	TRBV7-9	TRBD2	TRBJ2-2	TGTGCCAGCAGCCCCGGGAGGGCAGGAATCGGGGAGCTGTTTTTT	CASSPGRAGIGELFF
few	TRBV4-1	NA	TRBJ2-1	TGCGCCAGCAGCCAAGACACGGACTCCTACAATGAGCAGTTCTTC	CASSQDTDSYNEQFF
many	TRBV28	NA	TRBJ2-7	TGTGCCAGCAGTTTGCCCGATGGGGCTGACTACGAGCAGTACTTC	CASSLPDGADYEQYF
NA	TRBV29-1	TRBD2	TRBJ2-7	TGCAGCGCCCCCGGGGCGGGGGGCGAGCAGTACTTC	CSAPGAGGEQYF
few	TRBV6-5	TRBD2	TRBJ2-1	TGTGCCAGCAGTACATCGACTAGCGGGAGGGCCAAGGAGTTCTTC	CASSTSTSGRAKEFF
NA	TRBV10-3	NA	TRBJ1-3	TGTGCCACCACGAGGGGGTTCTCTGGAAACACCATATATTTT	CATTRGFSGNTIYF
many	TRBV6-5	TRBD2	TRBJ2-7	TGTGCCAGCAGTCGGGACTACCTCCTGGACGAGCAGTACTTC	CASSRDYLLDEQYF
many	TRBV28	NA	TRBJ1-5	TGTGCCAGCAGTCTGGGACACTTTAATCAGCCCCAGCATTTT	CASSLGHFNQPQHF
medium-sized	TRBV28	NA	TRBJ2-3	TGTGCCAGCACGGGCGCCCAAGGCACAGATACGCAGTATTTT	CASTGAQGTDTQYF
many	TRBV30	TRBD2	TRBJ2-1	TGTGCCTGGAGGGGTCCTAGCGGGGGGAACAATGAGCAGTTCTTC	CAWRGPSGGNNEQFF
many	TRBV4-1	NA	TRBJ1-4	TGCGCCAGCAGCCAAGTACCCAGAGCAACTAATGAAAAACTGTTTTTT	CASSQVPRATNEKLFF
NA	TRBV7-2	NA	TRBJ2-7	TGTGCCAGCAGCTTAGGGGACCTATACTACGAGCAGTACTTC	CASSLGDLYYEQYF
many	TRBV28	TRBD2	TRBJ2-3	TGTGCCAGCAGTCCGTTGACTAGCGGGAGCACAGATACGCAGTATTTT	CASSPLTSGSTDTQYF
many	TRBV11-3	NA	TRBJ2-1	TGTGCCAGCAGCTTAGAGGTGGGGCAGCAGTTCTTC	CASSLEVGQQFF
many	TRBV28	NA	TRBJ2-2	TGTGCCAGCAGTTCGGACCTAAACACCGGGGAGCTGTTTTTT	CASSSDLNTGELFF
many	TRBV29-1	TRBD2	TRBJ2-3	TGCAGCGTTGGGACTAGCGGGAGAAGCACAGATACGCAGTATTTT	CSVGTSGRSTDTQYF
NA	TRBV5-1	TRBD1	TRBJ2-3	TGCGCCAGCAGCTATCCGGACAGGGGTGCAGATACGCAGTATTTT	CASSYPDRGADTQYF
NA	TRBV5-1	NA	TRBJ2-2	TGCGCCAGCAGAGGGTCGATCGGGGACACCGGGGAGCTGTTTTTT	CASRGSIGDTGELFF
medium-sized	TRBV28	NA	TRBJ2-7	TGTGCCAGCAGTTTAGGAGGGTGGGACGGTAACGAGCAGTACTTC	CASSLGGWDGNEQYF
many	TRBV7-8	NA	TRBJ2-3	TGTGCCAGCAGCTTAGAGTTCAGGGGAGGGGCAGATACGCAGTATTTT	CASSLEFRGGADTQYF
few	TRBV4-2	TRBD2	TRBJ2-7	TGTGCCAGCAGCCAAGCGGGGGGGAAGTCCTACGAGCAGTACTTC	CASSQAGGKSYEQYF
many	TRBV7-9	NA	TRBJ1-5	TGTGCCAGCAGCTTGGGGACCGGGGGATCTCAGCCCCAGCATTTT	CASSLGTGGSQPQHF
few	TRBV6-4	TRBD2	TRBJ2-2	TGTGCCAGCAAGGGGACTAGCGGGAGAGAGACCGGGGAGCTGTTTTTT	CASKGTSGRETGELFF
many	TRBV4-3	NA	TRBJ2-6	TGCGCCAGCAGCCAACTCACACCAGGCTCTGGGGCCAACGTCCTGACTTTC	CASSQLTPGSGANVLTF
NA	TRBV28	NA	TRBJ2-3	TGTGCCAGCAGTTTAGGCAGCCTCCATCAAGATACGCAGTATTTT	CASSLGSLHQDTQYF
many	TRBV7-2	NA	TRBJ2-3	TGTGCCAGCAGCTCACTATCCCCGGATACGCAGTATTTT	CASSSLSPDTQYF
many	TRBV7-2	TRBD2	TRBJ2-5	TGTGCCAGCAGCTTAGCCCAGCGGGAGTTTTACTTC	CASSLAQREFYF
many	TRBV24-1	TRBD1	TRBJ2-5	TGTGCCACCAGTGACAATGGACAGGGGACGATTGAGACCCAGTACTTC	CATSDNGQGTIETQYF
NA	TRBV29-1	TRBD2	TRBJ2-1	TGCAGCGTTGCACTAGCGGATAGAATCTCGTACAATGAGCAGTTCTTC	CSVALADRISYNEQFF
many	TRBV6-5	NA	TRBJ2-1	TGTGCCAGCAGTTTCCTAGAGGGGTTTGAGCAGTTCTTC	CASSFLEGFEQFF
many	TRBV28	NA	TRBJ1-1	TGTGCCAGCAGTAGGGTGGTTGGCACTGAAGCTTTCTTT	CASSRVVGTEAFF
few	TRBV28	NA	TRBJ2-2	TGTGCCAGCCGGTTCAGAGGGATTGGCGGGGAGCTGTTTTTT	CASRFRGIGGELFF
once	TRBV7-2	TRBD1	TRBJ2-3	TGTGCCAGCAGCTTAAGGGGACAGGGGCACACAGATACGCAGTATTTT	CASSLRGQGHTDTQYF